This T cell receptor (beta chain) was profiled in a study of T cell repertoires in cytomegalovirus infection. Study details: HLA-C-restricted CMV epitopes, recently identified, and well-studied HLA-B-restricted ones were used by the study. Indications came from public TCR beta signatures; they pointed to CMV infection and to a matching HLA type. Regarding the study as a whole: Totalled public TCR beta family frequency picked out people who carried CMV plus the relevant HLA. In two of eight donors, the top clonotype was HLA-C-restricted CMV-specific.

About this clonotype: No antigen is known for it.

TCRdb fed the reads into MiXCR, producing one record per CDR3 protein. The repertoire holds approximately 1,000,000 distinct CDR3 sequences, with roughly 30% as singletons. Trimming took off 0 bases at V and 2 bases at J, with 12 bases between the two ends. From germline, CDR1 is DFQATT and CDR2 SNEGSKA (reference sequence). The CDR3 contains 15 residues. V and J are TRBV20-1 and TRBJ2-3, with unresolved D. The TCR comes from a human donor in good health (CMV status not recorded). Some clones in this sample may be carry-over from other donors' samples. Specimen: cultured CD8+ T cells from PBMCs, collected from culture after CMV antigen stimulation. The CDR3 protein is CSARDVINPTDTQYF. The CDR3 nucleotides are TGCAGTGCTAGAGATGTCATAAATCCCACAGATACGCAGTATTTT.